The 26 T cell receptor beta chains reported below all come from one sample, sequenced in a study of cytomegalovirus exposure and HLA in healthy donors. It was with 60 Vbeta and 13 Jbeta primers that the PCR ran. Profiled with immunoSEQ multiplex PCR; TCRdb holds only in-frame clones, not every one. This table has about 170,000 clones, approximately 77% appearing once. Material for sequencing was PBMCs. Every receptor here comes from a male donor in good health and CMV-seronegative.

The CDR3 DNA reads as TGTGCCAGTAGTATATCAGGCCCTAATGAAAAACTGTTTTTT. The encoded protein is CASSISGPNEKLFF. The V gene is TRBV19, the J gene TRBJ1-4; D is ambiguous. CDR3 length: 14 amino acids. The V and J ends lost 2 bases and 3 bases respectively, with 7 bases between them. Germline CDR1 is LNHDA and CDR2 is SQIVND (reference sequence).

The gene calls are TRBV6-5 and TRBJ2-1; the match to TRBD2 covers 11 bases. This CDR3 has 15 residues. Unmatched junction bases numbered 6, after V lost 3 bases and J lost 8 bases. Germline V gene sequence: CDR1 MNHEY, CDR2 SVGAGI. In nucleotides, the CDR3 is TGTGCCAGCAGTTATAGCGGGAGGGCTGACTATGAGCAGTTCTTC. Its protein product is CASSYSGRADYEQFF.

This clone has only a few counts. The CDR3: CASSPTGTANSGANVLTF. The CDR3 DNA follows: TGTGCCAGCAGCCCTACGGGGACAGCAAATTCTGGGGCCAACGTCCTGACTTTC. The V call is TRBV7-2, the J call TRBJ2-6; TRBD1 matches 7 bases. The CDR3 length is 18 residues. V lost 5 bases to trimming and J lost 1 base; unmatched junction nucleotides: 11. Germline CDR1 and CDR2: SGHTA and FQGNSA.

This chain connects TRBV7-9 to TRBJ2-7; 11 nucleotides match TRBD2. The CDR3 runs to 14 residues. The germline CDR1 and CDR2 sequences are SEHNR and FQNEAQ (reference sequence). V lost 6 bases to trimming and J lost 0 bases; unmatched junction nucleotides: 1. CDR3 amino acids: CASRGLADSYEQYF. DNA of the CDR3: TGTGCCAGCAGGGGACTAGCGGACTCCTACGAGCAGTACTTC.

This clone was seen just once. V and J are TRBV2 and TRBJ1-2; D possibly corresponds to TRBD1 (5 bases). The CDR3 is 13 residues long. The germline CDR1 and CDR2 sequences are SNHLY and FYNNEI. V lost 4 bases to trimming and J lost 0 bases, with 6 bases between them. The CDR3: CASSGQSNYGYTF. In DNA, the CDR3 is TGTGCCAGCAGTGGACAGTCTAACTATGGCTACACCTTC.

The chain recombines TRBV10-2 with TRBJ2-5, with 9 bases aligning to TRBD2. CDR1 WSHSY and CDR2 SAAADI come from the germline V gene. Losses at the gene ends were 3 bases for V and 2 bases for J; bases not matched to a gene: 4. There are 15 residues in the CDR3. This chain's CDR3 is CASSELAGGQETQYF. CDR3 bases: TGCGCCAGCAGTGAACTGGCGGGGGGGCAAGAGACCCAGTACTTC.

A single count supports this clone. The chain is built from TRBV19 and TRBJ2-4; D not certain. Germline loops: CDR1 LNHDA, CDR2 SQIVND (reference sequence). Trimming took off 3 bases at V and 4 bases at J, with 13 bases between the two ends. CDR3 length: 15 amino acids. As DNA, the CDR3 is TGTGCCAGTAGTATCGACTCCTATACGAAAAACATTCAGTACTTC. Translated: CASSIDSYTKNIQYF. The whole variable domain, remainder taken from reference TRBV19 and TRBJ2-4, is DGGITQSPKYLFRKEGQNVTLSCEQNLNHDAMYWYRQDPGQGLRLIYYSQIVNDFQKGDIAEGYSVSREKKESFPLTVTSAQKNPTAFYLCASSIDSYTKNIQYFGAGTRLSVL.

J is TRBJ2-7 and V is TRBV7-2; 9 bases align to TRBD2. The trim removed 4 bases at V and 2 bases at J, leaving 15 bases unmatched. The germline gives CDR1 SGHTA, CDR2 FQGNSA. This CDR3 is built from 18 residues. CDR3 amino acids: CASSSTQPQSGRPYEQYF. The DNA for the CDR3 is TGTGCCAGCAGCTCCACCCAGCCTCAAAGCGGGAGGCCCTACGAGCAGTACTTC.

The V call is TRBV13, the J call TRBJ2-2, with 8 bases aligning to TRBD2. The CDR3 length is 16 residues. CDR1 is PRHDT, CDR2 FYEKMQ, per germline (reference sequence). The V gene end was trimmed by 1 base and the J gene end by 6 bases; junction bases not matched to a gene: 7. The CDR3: CASSLERGGRSGELFF. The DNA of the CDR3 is TGTGCCAGCAGCTTAGAACGGGGGGGCCGATCCGGGGAGCTGTTTTTT.

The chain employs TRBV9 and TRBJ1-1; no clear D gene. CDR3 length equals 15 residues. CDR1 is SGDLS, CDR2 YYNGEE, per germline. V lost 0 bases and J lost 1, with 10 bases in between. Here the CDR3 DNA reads TGTGCCAGCAGCGTAGTACCCCTCGGGAACACTGAAGCTTTCTTT. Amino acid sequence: CASSVVPLGNTEAFF.

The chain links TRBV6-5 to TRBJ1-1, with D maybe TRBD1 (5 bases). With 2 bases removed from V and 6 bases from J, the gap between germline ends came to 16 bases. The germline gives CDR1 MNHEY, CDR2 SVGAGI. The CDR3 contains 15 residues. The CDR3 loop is CASSYRGVGSPEAFF. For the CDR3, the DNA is TGTGCCAGCAGTTACCGGGGGGTCGGGTCTCCTGAAGCTTTCTTT.

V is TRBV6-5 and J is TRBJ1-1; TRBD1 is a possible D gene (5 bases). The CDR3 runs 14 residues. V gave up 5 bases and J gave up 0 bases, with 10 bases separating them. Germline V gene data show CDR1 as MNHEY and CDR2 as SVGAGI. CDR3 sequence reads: CASSQVDMNTEAFF. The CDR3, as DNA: TGTGCCAGCAGTCAGGTGGACATGAACACTGAAGCTTTCTTT.

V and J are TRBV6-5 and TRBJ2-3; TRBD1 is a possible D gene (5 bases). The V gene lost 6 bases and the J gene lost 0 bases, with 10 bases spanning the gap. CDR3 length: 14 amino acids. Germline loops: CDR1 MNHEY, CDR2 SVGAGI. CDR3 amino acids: CASSPDRSTDTQYF. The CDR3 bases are TGTGCCAGCAGCCCCGACAGAAGCACAGATACGCAGTATTTT.

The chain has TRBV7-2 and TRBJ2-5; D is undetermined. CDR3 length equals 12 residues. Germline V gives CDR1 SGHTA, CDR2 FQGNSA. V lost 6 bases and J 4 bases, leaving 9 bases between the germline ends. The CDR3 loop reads CASSKQIETQYF. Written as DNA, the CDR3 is TGTGCCAGCAGTAAGCAAATAGAGACCCAGTACTTC.

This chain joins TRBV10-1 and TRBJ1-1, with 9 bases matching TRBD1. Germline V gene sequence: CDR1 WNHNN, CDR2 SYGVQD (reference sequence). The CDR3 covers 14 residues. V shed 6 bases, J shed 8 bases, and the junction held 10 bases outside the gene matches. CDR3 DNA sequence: TGCGCCAGCAGCGCAGGACAGGGGTCCCAGGAAGCTTTCTTT. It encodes CASSAGQGSQEAFF.

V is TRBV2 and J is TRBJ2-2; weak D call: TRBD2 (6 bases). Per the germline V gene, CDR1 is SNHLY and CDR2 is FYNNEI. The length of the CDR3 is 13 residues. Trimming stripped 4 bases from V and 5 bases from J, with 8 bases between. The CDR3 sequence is CASSVEGTGELFF. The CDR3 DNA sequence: TGTGCCAGCAGTGTGGAGGGGACCGGGGAGCTGTTTTTT.

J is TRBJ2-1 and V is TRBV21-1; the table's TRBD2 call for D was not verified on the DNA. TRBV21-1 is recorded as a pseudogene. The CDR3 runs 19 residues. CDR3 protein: CASSRKRGLLRHSYNEQFF. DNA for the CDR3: TGTGCCAGCAGCAGGAAGCGGGGATTACTCAGACACTCCTACAATGAGCAGTTCTTC.

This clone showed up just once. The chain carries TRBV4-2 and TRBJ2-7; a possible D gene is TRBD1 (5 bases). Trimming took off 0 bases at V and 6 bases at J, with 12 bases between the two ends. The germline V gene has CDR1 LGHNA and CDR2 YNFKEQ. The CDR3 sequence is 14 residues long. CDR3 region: CASSQEPDRPEQYF. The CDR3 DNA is TGTGCCAGCAGCCAAGAGCCAGACAGACCCGAGCAGTACTTC.

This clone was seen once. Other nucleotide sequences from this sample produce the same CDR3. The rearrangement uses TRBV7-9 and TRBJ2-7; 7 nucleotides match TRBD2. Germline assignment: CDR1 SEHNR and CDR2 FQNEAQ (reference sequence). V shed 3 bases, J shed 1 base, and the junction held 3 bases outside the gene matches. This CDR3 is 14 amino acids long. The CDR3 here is CASSLSGTSYEQYF. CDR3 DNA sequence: TGTGCCAGCAGCTTGAGCGGGACTTCCTACGAGCAGTACTTC.

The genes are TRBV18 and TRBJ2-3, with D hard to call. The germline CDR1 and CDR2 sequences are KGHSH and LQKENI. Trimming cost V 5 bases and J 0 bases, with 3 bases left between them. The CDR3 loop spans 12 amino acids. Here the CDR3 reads CASSTSTDTQYF. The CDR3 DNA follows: TGTGCCAGCTCAACTAGCACAGATACGCAGTATTTT.

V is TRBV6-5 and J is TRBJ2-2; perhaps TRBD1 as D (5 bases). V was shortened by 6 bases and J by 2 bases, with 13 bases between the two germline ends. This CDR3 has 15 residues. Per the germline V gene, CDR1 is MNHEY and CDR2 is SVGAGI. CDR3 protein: CASRVGRGNTGELFF. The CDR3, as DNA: TGTGCCAGCAGAGTCGGAAGGGGTAACACCGGGGAGCTGTTTTTT.

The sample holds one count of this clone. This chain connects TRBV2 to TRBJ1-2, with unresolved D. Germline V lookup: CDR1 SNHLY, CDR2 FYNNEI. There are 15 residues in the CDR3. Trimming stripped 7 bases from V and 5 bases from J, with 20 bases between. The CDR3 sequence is CASTKPPGSGYGYTF. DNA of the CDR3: TGTGCCAGCACCAAGCCCCCGGGGAGTGGATATGGCTACACCTTC.

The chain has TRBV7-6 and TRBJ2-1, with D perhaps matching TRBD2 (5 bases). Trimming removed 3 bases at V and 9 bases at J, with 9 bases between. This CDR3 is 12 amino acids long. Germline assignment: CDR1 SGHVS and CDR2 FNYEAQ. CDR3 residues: CASSLTGSEQFF. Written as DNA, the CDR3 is TGTGCCAGCAGCTTGACGGGGAGTGAGCAGTTCTTC.

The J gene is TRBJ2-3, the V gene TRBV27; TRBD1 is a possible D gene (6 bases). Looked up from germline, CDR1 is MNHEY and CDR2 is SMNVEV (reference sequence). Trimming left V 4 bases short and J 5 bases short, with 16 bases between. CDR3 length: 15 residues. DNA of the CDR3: TGTGCCAGCAGTTCCAAAAGCCAGGGGTTAGATACGCAGTATTTT. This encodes CASSSKSQGLDTQYF.

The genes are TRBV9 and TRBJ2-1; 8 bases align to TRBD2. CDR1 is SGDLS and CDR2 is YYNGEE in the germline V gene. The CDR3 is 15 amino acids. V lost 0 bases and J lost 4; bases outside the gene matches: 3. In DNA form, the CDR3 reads TGTGCCAGCAGCGTAGAGTCTAGCGGGTACAATGAGCAGTTCTTC. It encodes CASSVESSGYNEQFF.

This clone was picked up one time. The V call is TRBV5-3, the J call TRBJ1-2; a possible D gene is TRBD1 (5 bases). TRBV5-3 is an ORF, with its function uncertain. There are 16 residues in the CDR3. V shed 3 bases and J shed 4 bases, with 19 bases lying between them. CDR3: CARSYPGPRGSYGYTF. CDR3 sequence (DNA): TGTGCCAGAAGCTACCCCGGGCCTAGGGGTTCCTATGGCTACACCTTC.